The 16 T cell receptor beta chains below all came from one sample that was sequenced in a study of OX40 agonist ivuxolimab in advanced cancers. Some clones are missing from TCRdb's copy, which holds only in-frame ones; the method was immunoSEQ multiplex PCR. The sample has around 60,000 clones; roughly 89% are singletons. The sample was CD4+ or CD8+ T cells sorted from blood, taken in a trial of the OX40 agonist ivuxolimab. These receptors originate from an adult with an advanced solid tumor such as melanoma, head and neck, liver or kidney cancer.

The chain uses TRBV5-1 and TRBJ2-1; 7 bases agree with TRBD2. Looked up from germline, CDR1 is SGHRS and CDR2 is YFSETQ. The V gene end was trimmed by 0 bases and the J gene end by 3 bases; junction bases not matched to a gene: 3. The CDR3 sequence is 15 residues long. The DNA of the CDR3 is TGCGCCAGCAGCTTGGTCCCGGGGGGCTACAATGAGCAGTTCTTC. Its translation: CASSLVPGGYNEQFF.

This clone was counted only a few times. The rearrangement links TRBV27 to TRBJ1-6; D might be TRBD1 (6 bases). V was clipped by 4 bases and J by 9 bases, with 10 bases between them. Per germline, CDR1 MNHEY and CDR2 SMNVEV (reference sequence). CDR3 length: 13 amino acids. CDR3 bases: TGTGCCAGCAGTTGGGGGGGCTCTTCACCCCTCCACTTT. Amino acids: CASSWGGSSPLHF.

The chain is built from TRBV7-9 and TRBJ1-6; no firm D call. CDR3 length equals 14 residues. Germline CDR1 and CDR2: SEHNR and FQNEAQ (reference sequence). Trimming took 6 bases from V and 8 from J, leaving 14 bases between them. The DNA of the CDR3 is TGTGCCAGCAGACTGGTCGGGAGGGATTCACCCCTCCACTTT. The encoded protein is CASRLVGRDSPLHF.

The V and J genes are TRBV12-5 and TRBJ2-1; 9 nucleotides line up with TRBD2. With V trimmed by 5 bases and J by 3 bases, 5 bases remained unmatched. CDR3 length: 15 residues. Germline CDR1 and CDR2: LGHNT and FRNRAP. DNA for the CDR3: TGTGCTAGTGGTGATAGCGGGAGTCTCTACAATGAGCAGTTCTTC. Amino acid sequence: CASGDSGSLYNEQFF.

The chain recombines TRBV2 with TRBJ1-4; D is ambiguous. This CDR3 has 16 residues. Germline V gene lookup returns CDR1 SNHLY and CDR2 FYNNEI. V shed 4 bases and J shed 4 bases, with 16 bases lying between them. DNA for the CDR3: TGTGCCAGCAGTGGTGTCAGTATTGTGCGTAATGAAAAACTGTTTTTT. Its protein is CASSGVSIVRNEKLFF. The variable domain in full, completed from reference TRBV2 and TRBJ1-4, reads EPEVTQTPSHQVTQMGQEVILRCVPISNHLYFYWYRQILGQKVEFLVSFYNNEISEKSEIFDDQFSVERPDGSNFTLKIRSTKLEDSAMYFCASSGVSIVRNEKLFFGSGTQLSVL.

The chain recombines TRBV11-2 with TRBJ2-3, with D unresolved. The CDR3 covers 13 residues. Germline values: CDR1 SGHAT, CDR2 FQNNGV. Trimming took off 5 bases at V and 2 bases at J, with 8 bases between the two ends. This CDR3 is CASSEIPTDTQYF. The DNA of the CDR3 is TGTGCCAGCAGCGAAATCCCCACAGATACGCAGTATTTT.

There are a few counts of this clone. The chain carries TRBV4-2 and TRBJ1-5; 9 bases are shared with TRBD1. Germline V CDR1 and CDR2: LGHNA, YNFKEQ. The CDR3 is 15 residues long. V lost 4 bases to trimming and J lost 5 bases; unmatched junction nucleotides: 6. CDR3 sequence: CASSPWGQGDQPQHF. CDR3 nucleotides: TGTGCCAGCAGCCCCTGGGGACAGGGCGATCAGCCCCAGCATTTT.

The V call is TRBV27, the J call TRBJ2-3; tentative D call: TRBD2 (6 bases). CDR3 length: 15 residues. V was pared by 1 base and J by 0 bases, with 8 bases between. Per the germline V gene, CDR1 is MNHEY and CDR2 is SMNVEV (reference sequence). The CDR3, as DNA: TGTGCCAGCAGTTTATGGCGGGGAAGCACAGATACGCAGTATTTT. Translated: CASSLWRGSTDTQYF.

This sequence joins TRBV30 and TRBJ1-5, with 8 bases matching TRBD1. J lost 5 bases, V lost 5 bases, and 2 bases had no gene match. The CDR3 contains 12 residues. The germline CDR1 and CDR2 sequences are GTSNPN and SVGIG (reference sequence). The CDR3 loop reads CAWQQGDQPQHF. The CDR3 coding sequence is TGTGCCTGGCAACAGGGGGATCAGCCCCAGCATTTT. The variable domain in full, completed from reference TRBV30 and TRBJ1-5, reads SQTIHQWPATLVQPVGSPLSLECTVEGTSNPNLYWYRQAAGRGLQLLFYSVGIGQISSEVPQNLSASRPQDRQFILSSKKLLLSDSGFYLCAWQQGDQPQHFGDGTRLSIL.

The CDR3 sequence is CASSDLQEYTGELFF. The CDR3 nucleotides read TGTGCCAGCAGTGATTTACAGGAGTACACCGGGGAGCTGTTTTTT. This chain connects TRBV25-1 to TRBJ2-2, with D perhaps matching TRBD1 (5 bases). The CDR3 is 15 residues long. V was clipped by 3 bases and J by 3 bases, with 11 bases between them. Germline CDR1 reads MGHDK; CDR2 reads SYGVNS.

V is TRBV13 and J is TRBJ1-2; D possibly corresponds to TRBD1 (6 bases). V lost 8 bases to trimming and J lost 7 bases, with 17 bases between them. The CDR3 covers 13 residues. CDR1 and CDR2 (germline): PRHDT, FYEKMQ (reference sequence). The CDR3 DNA reads as TGTGCCAGCGCGGAACAGGGAATGGGTGGCTACACCTTC. Encoded protein: CASAEQGMGGYTF.

This clone was found once. The chain uses TRBV28 and TRBJ2-7, with D uncertain. V lost 7 bases to trimming and J lost 2 bases, with 21 bases between them. Looked up from germline, CDR1 is MDHEN and CDR2 is SYDVKM. The CDR3 loop spans 16 amino acids. The CDR3 bases are TGTGCCAGCAAGTCGAGGCTCCCGGGCCTAGCCTACGAGCAGTACTTC. Residues: CASKSRLPGLAYEQYF.

About this clone itself: This CDR3 is also generated by other DNA sequences in the sample. The chain is built from TRBV27 and TRBJ2-2; unclear D gene. Germline CDR1 reads MNHEY; CDR2 reads SMNVEV (reference sequence). The V end was cut by 3 bases, the J end by 5 bases, with 4 bases between. This CDR3 has 12 residues. For the CDR3, the DNA is TGTGCCAGCAGTTTTGTAACCGGGGAGCTGTTTTTT. Protein product: CASSFVTGELFF.

Here the CDR3 DNA reads TGTGCCAGCAGCCCCTGGGATAGCGGGAACCCGGGGGAGCAGTACTTC. Its translation is CASSPWDSGNPGEQYF. This chain joins TRBV7-9 and TRBJ2-7, with 8 bases aligning to TRBD2. The germline V gene has CDR1 SEHNR and CDR2 FQNEAQ (reference sequence). The CDR3 loop spans 16 amino acids. J was trimmed by 7 bases and V by 5 bases; bases with no gene match: 16.

The rearrangement joins TRBV5-4 to TRBJ1-2; 8 nucleotides match TRBD1. The J segment lost 8 bases and the V segment lost 1 base, leaving 7 bases of the junction unmatched. This CDR3 has 14 residues. CDR1 and CDR2 (germline): SGHNT, YYREEE (reference sequence). The CDR3 here is CASSLRGTGVGYTF. The CDR3 DNA reads as TGTGCCAGCAGCTTGAGGGGGACAGGTGTCGGCTACACCTTC.

V is TRBV11-2 and J is TRBJ2-2; 10 bases fit TRBD2. V dropped 0 bases and J dropped 2; count of bases not matched to a gene: 3. The CDR3 is 17 residues long. CDR1 SGHAT and CDR2 FQNNGV come from the germline V gene. CDR3 bases: TGTGCCAGCAGCTTAGAGTGGACTAGCGGTAACACCGGGGAGCTGTTTTTT. Its translation: CASSLEWTSGNTGELFF.